This T cell receptor (beta chain) was recorded in a study of regulatory T cells in long-lasting Graves disease. iRepertoire HTBI primers and Arm-PCR of CDR3 regions built TCR beta libraries. TCRdb recomputed calls from the multiplex PCR reads with MiXCR, one row per CDR3 protein. The sample has 350,000 to 500,000 distinct CDR3 sequences, around 15% seen once. This clonotype has just a few counts. The sample's time point: newly diagnosed GD, antithyroid drugs for less than 3 months. PBMC-derived RNA was used for the TCR library. These sequences were also reported in another study, on T cells in Graves' hyperthyroidism and ophthalmopathy. That source notes: Across 18 months, stable Graves' hyperthyroidism was marked by no progression to ophthalmopathy. Ophthalmopathy cases were set apart from stable hyperthyroidism by a 13 V-J model.

This TCR was recovered from a woman aged 45 to 65 with Graves disease. The input for sequencing was peripheral blood mononuclear cells (PBMCs), taken at new diagnosis, from a patient treated with antithyroid drugs.

The CDR3 DNA sequence: TGTGCCAGCAGCAAAAGACTAGCGGGGAAGACCGGGGAGCTGTTTTTT. The encoded protein is CASSKRLAGKTGELFF. This chain uses TRBV13 with TRBJ2-2; 11 bases are shared with TRBD2. The CDR3 consists of 16 residues. J lost 5 bases, V lost 5 bases, and 7 bases had no gene match. Germline loops: CDR1 PRHDT, CDR2 FYEKMQ (reference sequence).